The 6 T cell receptor beta chains presented below share a single source sample, sequenced in a study of brain T cells in children with intractable seizures. The protocol was immunoSEQ multiplex PCR, while the TCRdb copy is restricted to in-frame clones and leaves out a portion. The sample shows just under 65,000 clones, about 96% of them seen only once. The specimen was peripheral blood, collected at surgery. The receptors here all came from a boy younger than two with focal cortical dysplasia and intractable seizures.

Worth noting for this clone: At one end the junction does not follow the germline gene, possibly because of a read error. Other DNA sequences in the same sample also yield this CDR3. The V call is TRBV9, the J call TRBJ2-3, with 11 bases identical to TRBD2. The germline V gene has CDR1 SGDLS and CDR2 YYNGEE. The CDR3 is 15 residues long. In DNA, the CDR3 is TGTGCCAGTAGCGTTAGCGGGGGGGGCACAGATACGCAGTATTTT. Translation gives CASSVSGGGTDTQYF.

The rearrangement uses TRBV6-5 and TRBJ1-3; D possibly corresponds to TRBD1 (6 bases). V lost 6 bases and J 4 bases, leaving 16 bases between the germline ends. Per the germline V gene, CDR1 is MNHEY and CDR2 is SVGAGI. This CDR3 has 15 amino acids. CDR3 DNA: TGTGCCAGCAGGACCCGGGGGGGGGCAGGAAACACCATATATTTT. This gives the protein CASRTRGGAGNTIYF.

This CDR3 is CASSVGQGSNQPQHF. The DNA for the CDR3 is TGTGCCAGCAGCGTAGGACAGGGAAGCAATCAGCCCCAGCATTTT. The chain employs TRBV9 and TRBJ1-5, with 7 nucleotides matching TRBD1. CDR1 and CDR2 from the germline V gene are SGDLS and YYNGEE. CDR3 length: 15 residues. With 0 bases clipped from V and 1 base from J, the junction kept 1 base outside the gene matches.

The J gene is TRBJ1-1, the V gene TRBV5-5; D is ambiguous. The germline V gene has CDR1 SGHKS and CDR2 YYEKEE (reference sequence). This CDR3 spans 11 amino acids. V shed 5 bases and J shed 1 base, with 3 bases lying between them. The CDR3 bases are TGTGCCAGCAGGGAGAACACTGAAGCTTTCTTT. This sequence encodes CASRENTEAFF. Full variable domain (rest looked up from reference TRBV5-5 and TRBJ1-1): DAGVTQSPTHLIKTRGQQVTLRCSPISGHKSVSWYQQVLGQGPQFIFQYYEKEERGRGNFPDRFSARQFPNYSSELNVNALLLGDSALYLCASRENTEAFFGQGTRLTVV.

The V and J genes are TRBV7-9 and TRBJ1-6; D remains ambiguous. CDR3 size: 14 residues. The germline gives CDR1 SEHNR, CDR2 FQNEAQ (reference sequence). Trimming left V 2 bases short and J 6 bases short, with 8 bases between. CDR3 bases: TGTGCCAGCAGCTTAAAGAGTATTAATTCACCCCTCCACTTT. This gives the protein CASSLKSINSPLHF.

This rearrangement joins TRBV6-5 to TRBJ1-1; weak D call: TRBD1 (6 bases). Deletions cut 6 bases from V and 7 bases from J, with 21 bases between. CDR3 size: 15 residues. Germline lookup yields CDR1 MNHEY and CDR2 SVGAGI. CDR3 coding DNA: TGTGCCAGCAGAACTGTCCGGGGGGCCGGTTTTGAAGCTTTCTTT. This translates into CASRTVRGAGFEAFF.